This TCR beta chain was sequenced during a study of Graves' ophthalmopathy and Graves' hyperthyroidism. Under 3 months in duration, the ophthalmopathy in affected donors had moderate-to-severe activity, CAS ≥3 and NOSPECS ≥4. Between the trimmed V and J ends, which lost 2 bases and 3 bases, there was a span of 8 bases. Germline CDR1 reads MNHNS; CDR2 reads SASEGT. The CDR3 has 13 amino acids. For repertoire sequencing, the TCR beta CDR3 regions were amplified from RNA transcripts. Scientists carried out first-round RT-PCR using HTBI primers and then a second-round multiplex PCR. One entry per CDR3 protein results from TCRdb running MiXCR on the multiplex PCR reads. The table lists approximately 210,000 distinct CDR3 sequences, less than 30% of them singletons.

The TCR comes from a man in his fifties or sixties with Graves' ophthalmopathy. The rearrangement joins TRBV6-1 to TRBJ2-7, with unresolved D. Sequenced: peripheral blood. As DNA, the CDR3 is TGTGCCAGCAGTGAAAGTGATAGCTACGAGCAGTACTTC. It translates to CASSESDSYEQYF.